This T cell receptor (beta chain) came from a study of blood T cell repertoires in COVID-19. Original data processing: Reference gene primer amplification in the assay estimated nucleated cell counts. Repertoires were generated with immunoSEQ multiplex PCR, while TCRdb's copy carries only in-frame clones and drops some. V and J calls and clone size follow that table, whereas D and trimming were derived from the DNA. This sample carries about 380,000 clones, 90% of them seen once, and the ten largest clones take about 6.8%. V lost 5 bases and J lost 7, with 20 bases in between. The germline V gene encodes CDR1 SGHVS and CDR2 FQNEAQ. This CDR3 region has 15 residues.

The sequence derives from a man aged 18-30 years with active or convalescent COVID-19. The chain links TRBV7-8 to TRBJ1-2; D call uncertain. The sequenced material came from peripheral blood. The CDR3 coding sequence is TGTGCCAGCAGCCTGATGACACGGGAAGGCGGTGGCTACACCTTC. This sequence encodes CASSLMTREGGGYTF.